The 17 T cell receptor beta chains listed next were all sequenced from one sample in a study of blood T cell repertoires in COVID-19. Profiled with immunoSEQ multiplex PCR; TCRdb holds only in-frame clones, not every one. The sample includes roughly 41,000 clones, more than 70% of them seen just once. The sample taken for sequencing was peripheral blood. Receptors were obtained from a man aged 60-69 years with active COVID-19.

The V call is TRBV4-1, the J call TRBJ2-7, with D uncertain. V lost 4 bases to trimming and J lost 0 bases, with 19 bases between them. There are 17 residues in the CDR3. Germline V gene lookup returns CDR1 MGHRA and CDR2 YSYEKL. The CDR3 DNA follows: TGCGCCAGCAGCCGGTCGCCCCCCGCTTCGAGCTCCTACGAGCAGTACTTC. Its translation: CASSRSPPASSSYEQYF.

This chain uses TRBV18 with TRBJ2-5, with D tentatively TRBD2 (6 bases). Per germline, CDR1 KGHSH and CDR2 LQKENI. V lost 3 bases to trimming and J lost 3 bases, with 11 bases between them. The CDR3 has 14 amino acids. The chain's CDR3 is CASSPWDSKETQYF. DNA for the CDR3: TGTGCCAGCTCACCTTGGGACTCGAAAGAGACCCAGTACTTC. The variable domain in full, completed from reference TRBV18 and TRBJ2-5, reads NAGVMQNPRHLVRRRGQEARLRCSPMKGHSHVYWYRQLPEEGLKFMVYLQKENIIDESGMPKERFSAEFPKEGPSILRIQQVVRGDSAAYFCASSPWDSKETQYFGPGTRLLVL.

The V and J genes are TRBV2 and TRBJ2-2, with 8 bases that match TRBD1. The J segment lost 2 bases and the V segment lost 8 bases, leaving 4 bases of the junction unmatched. The germline V gene encodes CDR1 SNHLY and CDR2 FYNNEI. The CDR3 covers 14 residues. As DNA, the CDR3 is TGTGCCAGCGTGACAGGGGTCAACACCGGGGAGCTGTTTTTT. Amino acid sequence: CASVTGVNTGELFF.

This sequence joins TRBV6-1 and TRBJ1-2; 11 positions match TRBD1. V lost 1 base to trimming and J lost 11 bases; unmatched junction nucleotides: 6. Germline V gene data show CDR1 as MNHNS and CDR2 as SASEGT. The CDR3 length is 14 residues. The CDR3 sequence is CASSEGPGTGGYTF. CDR3 bases: TGTGCCAGCAGTGAAGGGCCCGGGACAGGGGGGTACACCTTC.

The chain joins TRBV19 to TRBJ2-7; 7 bases map to TRBD1. J was trimmed by 2 bases and V by 6 bases; bases with no gene match: 1. The germline gives CDR1 LNHDA, CDR2 SQIVND (reference sequence). The CDR3 sequence is 12 residues long. The CDR3 region has the DNA TGTGCCAGTAGCGGACAGGCCTACGAGCAGTACTTC. This translates into CASSGQAYEQYF. The full variable domain, its missing parts supplied by reference TRBV19 and TRBJ2-7, is DGGITQSPKYLFRKEGQNVTLSCEQNLNHDAMYWYRQDPGQGLRLIYYSQIVNDFQKGDIAEGYSVSREKKESFPLTVTSAQKNPTAFYLCASSGQAYEQYFGPGTRLTVT.

The rearrangement uses TRBV2 and TRBJ2-1; 11 nucleotides match TRBD2. Per the germline V gene, CDR1 is SNHLY and CDR2 is FYNNEI. The CDR3 has 17 residues. The J segment lost 0 bases and the V segment lost 7 bases, leaving 8 bases of the junction unmatched. Written as DNA, the CDR3 is TGTGCCAGCAATTTGGCTAGCGGGAGGAGCTCCTACAATGAGCAGTTCTTC. It specifies CASNLASGRSSYNEQFF.

The genes are TRBV18 and TRBJ1-2; the D gene is possibly TRBD1 (6 bases). Deletions cut 5 bases from V and 3 bases from J, with 22 bases between. Germline CDR1 reads KGHSH; CDR2 reads LQKENI. This CDR3 has 17 residues. The CDR3 DNA is TGTGCCAGCTCAGAGGCCATACGGGGGGCTACTTACTATGGCTACACCTTC. This gives the protein CASSEAIRGATYYGYTF.

The chain links TRBV7-6 to TRBJ2-2; 7 bases align to TRBD1. This CDR3 has 20 residues. From germline, CDR1 is SGHVS and CDR2 FNYEAQ. Trimming took 5 bases from V and 0 from J; bases not matched to a gene: 18. CDR3 sequence: CASSPSGQWFGGANTGELFF. The CDR3 DNA sequence: TGTGCCAGCAGCCCCTCGGGACAGTGGTTCGGCGGCGCGAACACCGGGGAGCTGTTTTTT.

The J gene is TRBJ1-5, the V gene TRBV6-6; 7 nucleotides match TRBD1. The CDR3 has 14 amino acids. Germline CDR1 MNHNY, CDR2 SVGAGI (reference sequence). The V gene end was trimmed by 0 bases and the J gene end by 4 bases; junction bases not matched to a gene: 0. CDR3 sequence: CASSYSDRNQPQHF. In DNA, the CDR3 is TGTGCCAGCAGTTACTCGGACAGGAATCAGCCCCAGCATTTT.

A single count supports this clone. The chain couples TRBV19 to TRBJ2-3; 12 nucleotides match TRBD2. Germline V CDR1 and CDR2: LNHDA, SQIVND (reference sequence). V trimming: 4 bases; J trimming: 2 bases; junction bases outside the gene matches: 4. This CDR3 region has 16 residues. The chain's CDR3 is CASSTRTSGDTDTQYF. The DNA of the CDR3 is TGTGCCAGTAGTACCCGGACTAGCGGGGACACAGATACGCAGTATTTT. Using reference TRBV19 and TRBJ2-3 for the parts outside the CDR3, the full variable domain is DGGITQSPKYLFRKEGQNVTLSCEQNLNHDAMYWYRQDPGQGLRLIYYSQIVNDFQKGDIAEGYSVSREKKESFPLTVTSAQKNPTAFYLCASSTRTSGDTDTQYFGPGTRLTVL.

This clone was recorded only once. The J gene is TRBJ2-3, the V gene TRBV7-4; 10 positions agree with TRBD2. The V and J ends lost 3 bases and 7 bases, in that order; junction bases with no gene match: 10. CDR1 SGHVT and CDR2 SQSDAQ come from the germline V gene. This CDR3 spans 16 amino acids. CDR3 region: CASSFKSGRVFNTQYF. The DNA for the CDR3 is TGTGCCAGCAGCTTCAAGAGCGGGAGGGTTTTTAATACGCAGTATTTT.

V gene TRBV7-8 combines with J gene TRBJ2-7, with TRBD2 as a possible D gene (6 bases). The CDR3 has 14 residues. V was pared by 6 bases and J by 1 base, with 13 bases between. CDR1 and CDR2 (germline): SGHVS, FQNEAQ. As DNA, the CDR3 is TGTGCCAGCAGGGCGGGACTCACTTCCTACGAGCAGTACTTC. The encoded protein is CASRAGLTSYEQYF.

The chain joins TRBV2 to TRBJ2-7; 10 nucleotides agree with TRBD1. This CDR3 has 15 amino acids. The trim removed 5 bases at V and 5 bases at J, leaving 9 bases unmatched. Looked up from germline, CDR1 is SNHLY and CDR2 is FYNNEI. CDR3 nucleotide sequence: TGTGCCAGCAGTTCCGGGACAGGGGTTTCGGACGAGCAGTACTTC. It encodes CASSSGTGVSDEQYF.

This chain uses TRBV12-3 or TRBV12-4 with TRBJ2-1, with a possible D match to TRBD1 (6 bases). The CDR3 sequence is 13 residues long. The V and J ends lost 9 bases and 7 bases respectively, with 16 bases between them. The CDR3 loop reads CASTRGNGNEQFF. CDR3 nucleotides: TGTGCCAGTACCAGGGGAAATGGGAATGAGCAGTTCTTC.

The chain employs TRBV11-3 and TRBJ2-1, with 9 bases identical to TRBD2. J was trimmed by 4 bases and V by 5 bases; bases with no gene match: 9. CDR3 length: 16 amino acids. CDR1 SGHNT and CDR2 YENEEA come from the germline V gene. CDR3 DNA sequence: TGTGCCAGCAGCCCCCCGGGGCTAGCGGGATACAATGAGCAGTTCTTC. Protein product: CASSPPGLAGYNEQFF.

The gene calls are TRBV19 and TRBJ2-1; the D is unclear. In germline, CDR1 is LNHDA, CDR2 SQIVND (reference sequence). The CDR3 covers 15 residues. Trimming cost V 1 base and J 0 bases, with 7 bases left between them. The CDR3 bases are TGTGCCAGTAGTATAGGATCGAGCTCCTACAATGAGCAGTTCTTC. Its translation: CASSIGSSSYNEQFF.

The V call is TRBV29-1, the J call TRBJ1-1; 8 nucleotides agree with TRBD1. Germline trimming cut 6 bases from V and 5 bases from J; bases unmatched to any gene: 11. Germline V lookup: CDR1 SQVTM, CDR2 ANQGSEA. The CDR3 runs to 14 residues. CDR3 nucleotide sequence: TGCAGCGTCGGTGGACAGGGTAAAAGAACTGAAGCTTTCTTT. Translated, it gives CSVGGQGKRTEAFF.